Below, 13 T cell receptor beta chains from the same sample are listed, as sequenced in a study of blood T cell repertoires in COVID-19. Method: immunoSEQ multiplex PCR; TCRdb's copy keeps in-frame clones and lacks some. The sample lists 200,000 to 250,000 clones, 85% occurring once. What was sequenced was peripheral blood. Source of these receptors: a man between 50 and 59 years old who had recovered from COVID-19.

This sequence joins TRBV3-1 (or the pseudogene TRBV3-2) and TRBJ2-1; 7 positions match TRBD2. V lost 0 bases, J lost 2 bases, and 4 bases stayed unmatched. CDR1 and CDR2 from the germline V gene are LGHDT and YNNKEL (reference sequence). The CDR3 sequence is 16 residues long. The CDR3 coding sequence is TGTGCCAGCAGCCAAGAGAGCGGGATTGCCTACAATGAGCAGTTCTTC. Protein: CASSQESGIAYNEQFF.

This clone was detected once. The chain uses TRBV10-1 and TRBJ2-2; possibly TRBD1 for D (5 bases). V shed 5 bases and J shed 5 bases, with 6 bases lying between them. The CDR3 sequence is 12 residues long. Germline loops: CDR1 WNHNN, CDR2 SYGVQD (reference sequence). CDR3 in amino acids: CASSRQTGELFF. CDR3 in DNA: TGCGCCAGCAGTAGACAGACCGGGGAGCTGTTTTTT.

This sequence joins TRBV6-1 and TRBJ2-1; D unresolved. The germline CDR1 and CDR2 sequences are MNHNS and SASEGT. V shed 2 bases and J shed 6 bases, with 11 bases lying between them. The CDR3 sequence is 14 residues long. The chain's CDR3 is CASSEISVGNEQFF. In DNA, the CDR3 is TGTGCCAGCAGTGAAATTTCGGTTGGCAATGAGCAGTTCTTC.

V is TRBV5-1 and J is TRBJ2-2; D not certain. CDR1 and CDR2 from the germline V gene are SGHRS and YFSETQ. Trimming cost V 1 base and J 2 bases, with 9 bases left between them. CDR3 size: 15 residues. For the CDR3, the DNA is TGCGCCAGCAGCTTGCAGGCAGGAAACACCGGGGAGCTGTTTTTT. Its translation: CASSLQAGNTGELFF.

CDR3: CASSRGFGEETQYF. For the CDR3, the DNA is TGTGCCAGCAGCAGGGGTTTCGGGGAAGAGACCCAGTACTTC. V and J are TRBV25-1 and TRBJ2-5; possibly TRBD1 for D (6 bases). Germline-derived CDR1 and CDR2 are MGHDK and SYGVNS. Trimming removed 6 bases at V and 3 bases at J, with 14 bases between. This CDR3 region has 14 residues.

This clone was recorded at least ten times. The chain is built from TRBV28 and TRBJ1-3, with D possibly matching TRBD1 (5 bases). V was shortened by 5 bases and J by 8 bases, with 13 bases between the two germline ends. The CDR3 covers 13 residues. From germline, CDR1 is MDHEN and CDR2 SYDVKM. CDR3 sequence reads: CASSTGLGDTIYF. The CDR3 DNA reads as TGTGCCAGCAGTACTGGCCTAGGGGACACCATATATTTT.

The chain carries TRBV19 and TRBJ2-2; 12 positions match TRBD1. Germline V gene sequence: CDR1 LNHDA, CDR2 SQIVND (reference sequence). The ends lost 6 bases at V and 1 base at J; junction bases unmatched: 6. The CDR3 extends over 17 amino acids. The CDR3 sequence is CASRRGQGAGNTGELFF. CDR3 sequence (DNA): TGTGCCAGTAGGCGGGGACAGGGGGCAGGGAACACCGGGGAGCTGTTTTTT.

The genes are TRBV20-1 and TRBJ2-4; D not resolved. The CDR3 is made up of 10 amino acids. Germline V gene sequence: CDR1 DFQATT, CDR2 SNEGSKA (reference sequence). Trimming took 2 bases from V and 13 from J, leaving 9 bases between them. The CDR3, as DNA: TGCAGTGCTAGACGCCAGGCGCAGTACTTC. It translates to CSARRQAQYF.

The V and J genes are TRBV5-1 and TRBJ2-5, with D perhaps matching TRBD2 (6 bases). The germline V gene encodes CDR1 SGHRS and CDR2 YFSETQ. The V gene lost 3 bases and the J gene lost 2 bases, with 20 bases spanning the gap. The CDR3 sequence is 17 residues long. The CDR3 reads CASSWGSLATSQETQYF. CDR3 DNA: TGCGCCAGCAGCTGGGGGTCCCTAGCGACCTCACAAGAGACCCAGTACTTC.

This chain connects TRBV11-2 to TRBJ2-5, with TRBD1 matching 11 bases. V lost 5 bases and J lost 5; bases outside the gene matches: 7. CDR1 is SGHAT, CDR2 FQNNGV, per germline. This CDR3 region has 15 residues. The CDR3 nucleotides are TGTGCCAGCAGCATCGGACAGGGGGCGCGGGAGACCCAGTACTTC. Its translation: CASSIGQGARETQYF. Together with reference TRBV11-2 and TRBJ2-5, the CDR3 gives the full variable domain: EAGVAQSPRYKIIEKRQSVAFWCNPISGHATLYWYQQILGQGPKLLIQFQNNGVVDDSQLPKDRFSAERLKGVDSTLKIQPAKLEDSAVYLCASSIGQGARETQYFGPGTRLLVL.

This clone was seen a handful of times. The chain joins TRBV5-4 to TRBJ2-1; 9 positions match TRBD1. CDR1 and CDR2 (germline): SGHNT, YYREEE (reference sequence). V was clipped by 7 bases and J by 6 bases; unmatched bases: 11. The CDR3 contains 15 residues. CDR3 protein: CASDQDRGTGNEQFF. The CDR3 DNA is TGTGCCAGCGACCAGGACAGGGGAACAGGCAATGAGCAGTTCTTC.

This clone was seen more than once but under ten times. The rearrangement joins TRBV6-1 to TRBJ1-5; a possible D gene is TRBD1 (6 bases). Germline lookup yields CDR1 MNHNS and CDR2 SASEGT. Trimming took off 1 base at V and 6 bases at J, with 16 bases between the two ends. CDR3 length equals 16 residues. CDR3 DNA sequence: TGTGCCAGCAGTGAAGTCCAAACAGGGAGTGGTCAGCCCCAGCATTTT. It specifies CASSEVQTGSGQPQHF.

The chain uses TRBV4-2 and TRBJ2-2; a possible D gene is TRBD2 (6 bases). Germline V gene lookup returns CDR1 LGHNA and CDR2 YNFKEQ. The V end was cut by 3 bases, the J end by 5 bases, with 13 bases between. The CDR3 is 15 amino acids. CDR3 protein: CASSQGGLWTGELFF. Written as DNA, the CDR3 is TGTGCCAGCAGCCAGGGGGGTTTATGGACCGGGGAGCTGTTTTTT.